These 13 T cell receptor beta chains were all obtained from the same sample, sequenced in a study of CD8 T cells in ankylosing spondylitis. TCRdb independently ran MiXCR on the 5' RACE reads; one entry per CDR3 protein. The sample has under 250,000 distinct CDR3 sequences; around 11% are singletons. The specimen was blood, either unsorted or a sorted T cell fraction (not recorded which). These receptors all stem from a male donor with ankylosing spondylitis or in good health (not recorded which).

In its sample, this clonotype was seen a few times. The chain couples TRBV20-1 to TRBJ2-1; possible D gene TRBD2, 7 bases. V was cut by 2 bases and J by 4 bases, with 21 bases left in between. Germline loops: CDR1 DFQATT, CDR2 SNEGSKA (reference sequence). This CDR3 spans 17 amino acids. DNA for the CDR3: TGCAGTGCTAGATGGCCTAGCGGCCGGGGGCCTTACAATGAGCAGTTCTTC. This codes for CSARWPSGRGPYNEQFF.

V is TRBV5-1 and J is TRBJ1-1, with D unresolved. Trimming took 0 bases from V and 4 from J, leaving 10 bases between them. Germline loops: CDR1 SGHRS, CDR2 YFSETQ. This CDR3 has 14 residues. In DNA, the CDR3 is TGCGCCAGCAGCTTGGGCCTTACCAGCACTGAAGCTTTCTTT. As protein: CASSLGLTSTEAFF. Variable domain in full (rest from reference TRBV5-1 and TRBJ1-1): KAGVTQTPRYLIKTRGQQVTLSCSPISGHRSVSWYQQTPGQGLQFLFEYFSETQRNKGNFPGRFSGRQFSNSRSEMNVSTLELGDSALYLCASSLGLTSTEAFFGQGTRLTVV.

This clonotype was observed many times. This chain connects TRBV5-1 to TRBJ2-7, with D perhaps TRBD1 (5 bases). Trimming stripped 4 bases from V and 4 bases from J, with 9 bases between. CDR1 and CDR2 (germline): SGHRS, YFSETQ. CDR3 length equals 12 residues. The CDR3 reads CASSDDRYEQYF. Here the CDR3 DNA reads TGCGCCAGCAGCGACGACAGATACGAGCAGTACTTC.

This rearrangement joins TRBV2 to TRBJ2-7, with TRBD2 as a possible D gene (6 bases). With 7 bases removed from V and 3 bases from J, the gap between germline ends came to 13 bases. Germline V gene lookup returns CDR1 SNHLY and CDR2 FYNNEI. The CDR3 contains 13 residues. The CDR3 nucleotides read TGTGCCAGCAAGGTTCGCGGGATCTACGAGCAGTACTTC. Residues: CASKVRGIYEQYF.

The chain recombines TRBV27 with TRBJ1-5; a possible D gene is TRBD1 (5 bases). CDR3 length equals 15 residues. Trimming shortened V by 2 bases and J by 7 bases, and 15 bases separated the two germline ends. CDR1 and CDR2 from the germline V gene are MNHEY and SMNVEV (reference sequence). The CDR3 protein is CASSLGADRTQPQHF. The DNA for the CDR3 is TGTGCCAGCAGTTTAGGGGCCGACAGAACCCAGCCCCAGCATTTT.

This clonotype appeared many times. V and J are TRBV28 and TRBJ2-2; D gene ambiguous. The V end lost 9 bases, the J end lost 5 bases, and 16 bases lay between the germline ends. Per germline, CDR1 MDHEN and CDR2 SYDVKM. This CDR3 is 14 amino acids long. The CDR3 coding sequence is TGTGCCAGTCGAAGGGCAGGTGCTACCGGGGAGCTGTTTTTT. Protein sequence: CASRRAGATGELFF.

This clonotype has at least ten counts. V usage is TRBV20-1 and J usage is TRBJ2-5; the match to TRBD2 covers 9 bases. Germline V gives CDR1 DFQATT, CDR2 SNEGSKA (reference sequence). J was trimmed by 5 bases and V by 2 bases; bases with no gene match: 3. The CDR3 loop spans 13 amino acids. CDR3 nucleotides: TGCAGTGCTAGAAGGGCGGGAGGGGAGACCCAGTACTTC. This sequence encodes CSARRAGGETQYF.

This clonotype occurred many times. The CDR3 DNA is TGTGCCAGCTCACCTGCCCCAGGGAAAAACATTCAGTACTTC. It specifies CASSPAPGKNIQYF. V gene TRBV18 combines with J gene TRBJ2-4; tentatively, D is TRBD1 (5 bases). Germline V gene sequence: CDR1 KGHSH, CDR2 LQKENI. This CDR3 comprises 14 residues. V was trimmed by 3 bases and J by 4 bases, leaving 10 bases between them.

This clonotype showed up just a few times. The chain has TRBV29-1 and TRBJ2-2, with 11 bases identical to TRBD2. Trimming cost V 7 bases and J 5 bases; bases outside gene matches: 9. This CDR3 region has 15 residues. Germline-derived CDR1 and CDR2 are SQVTM and ANQGSEA. The CDR3 region is CSDLLAGGETGELFF. The DNA for the CDR3 is TGCAGCGACTTGCTAGCGGGGGGTGAGACCGGGGAGCTGTTTTTT.

V and J are TRBV5-6 and TRBJ1-5; no definite D call. Germline V gene sequence: CDR1 SGHDT, CDR2 YYEEEE. The V end was cut by 5 bases, the J end by 4 bases, with 13 bases between. This CDR3 is 14 amino acids long. CDR3: CASSTRGKNQPQHF. The CDR3 DNA sequence: TGTGCCAGCAGTACCCGGGGTAAAAATCAGCCCCAGCATTTT.

This clonotype was observed many times. The gene calls are TRBV5-1 and TRBJ2-1; unclear D gene. Germline V gene sequence: CDR1 SGHRS, CDR2 YFSETQ. The CDR3 is made up of 16 amino acids. The ends were cut back, 6 bases at V and 7 bases at J, with 23 bases in the middle. For the CDR3, the DNA is TGCGCCAGCACGTGGTGGGCCCTGGAATCAGTGAATGAGCAGTTCTTC. This translates into CASTWWALESVNEQFF.

This clonotype was seen many times. V is TRBV15 and J is TRBJ2-1; D uncertain. Germline CDR1 is LNHNV and CDR2 is YYDKDF (reference sequence). V lost 3 bases to trimming and J lost 12 bases, with 18 bases between them. The CDR3 totals 14 residues. For the CDR3, the DNA is TGTGCCACCAGCAGTAGAGCCAATGATGTAGGGCAGTTCTTC. Translating gives CATSSRANDVGQFF.

This clonotype was counted a few times. The gene calls are TRBV5-5 and TRBJ2-3; D remains unclear. The germline V gene encodes CDR1 SGHKS and CDR2 YYEKEE (reference sequence). CDR3 length: 18 amino acids. Trimming stripped 3 bases from V and 0 bases from J, with 20 bases between. The CDR3 loop is CASSSTPSVGLSTDTQYF. CDR3 coding DNA: TGTGCCAGCAGCTCTACCCCTAGTGTGGGCCTCAGCACAGATACGCAGTATTTT.